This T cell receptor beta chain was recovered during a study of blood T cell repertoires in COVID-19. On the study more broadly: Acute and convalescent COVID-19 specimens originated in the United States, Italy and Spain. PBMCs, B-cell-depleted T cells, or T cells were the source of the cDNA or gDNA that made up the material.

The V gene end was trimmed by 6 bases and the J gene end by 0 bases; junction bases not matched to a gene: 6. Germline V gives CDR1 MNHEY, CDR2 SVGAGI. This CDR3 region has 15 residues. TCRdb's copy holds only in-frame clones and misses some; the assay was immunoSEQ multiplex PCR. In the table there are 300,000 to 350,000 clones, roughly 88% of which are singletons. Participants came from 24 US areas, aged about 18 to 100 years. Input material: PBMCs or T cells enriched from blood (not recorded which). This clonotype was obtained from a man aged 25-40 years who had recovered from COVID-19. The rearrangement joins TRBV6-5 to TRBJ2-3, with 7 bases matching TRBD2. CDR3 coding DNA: TGTGCCAGCAGCCTACCGGGAGGTAGCACAGATACGCAGTATTTT. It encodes CASSLPGGSTDTQYF.